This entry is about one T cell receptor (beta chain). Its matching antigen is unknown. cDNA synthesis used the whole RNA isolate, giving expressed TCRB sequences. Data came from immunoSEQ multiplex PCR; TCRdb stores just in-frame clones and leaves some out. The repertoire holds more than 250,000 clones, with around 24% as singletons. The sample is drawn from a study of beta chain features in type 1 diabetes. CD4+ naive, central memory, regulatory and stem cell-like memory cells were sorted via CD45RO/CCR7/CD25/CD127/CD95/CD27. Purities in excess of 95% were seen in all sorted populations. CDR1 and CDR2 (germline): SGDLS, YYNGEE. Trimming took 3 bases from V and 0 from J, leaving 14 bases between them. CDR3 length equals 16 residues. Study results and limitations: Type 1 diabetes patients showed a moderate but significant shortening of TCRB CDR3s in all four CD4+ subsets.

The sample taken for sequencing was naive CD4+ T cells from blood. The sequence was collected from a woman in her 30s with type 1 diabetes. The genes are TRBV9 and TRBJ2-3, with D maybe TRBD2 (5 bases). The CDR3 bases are TGTGCCAGCAGCGACCCGGGGTGGCCTAGCACAGATACGCAGTATTTT. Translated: CASSDPGWPSTDTQYF.